The rows below give T cell receptor beta chains drawn from one sample of a study of blood T cells in healthy people across ages. TCRdb passed the 5' RACE reads through MiXCR, listing each CDR3 protein once. The sample holds roughly 1,500,000 distinct CDR3 sequences; roughly a third are singletons and the top ten take 11%. The specimen was blood. The source is a woman between 25 and 40 years old in good health. CDR3s include the opening cysteine and the closing phenylalanine or tryptophan. The order of the fields is CDR3 length, clone size, J gene, V gene, D gene, CDR3 protein, CDR3 DNA. D genes are given only for firm matches. Where a row states a size, it is once, few, many or the class of an expanded clone; other rows omit it.

CDR3 length: 18
clone size: once
J gene: TRBJ2-3
V gene: TRBV7-2
D gene: TRBD2
CDR3 protein: CASSLGAPSGEFTDTQYF
CDR3 DNA: TGTGCCAGCAGCTTAGGAGCCCCTAGCGGGGAATTCACAGATACGCAGTATTTT

CDR3 length: 14
clone size: few
J gene: TRBJ2-1
V gene: TRBV20-1
D gene: TRBD2
CDR3 protein: CSANLAGVANEQFF
CDR3 DNA: TGCAGTGCTAATCTAGCGGGAGTTGCCAATGAGCAGTTCTTC

CDR3 length: 14
clone size: NA
J gene: TRBJ1-2
V gene: TRBV20-1
D gene: TRBD1
CDR3 protein: CSVPGQGANYGYTF
CDR3 DNA: TGCAGTGTTCCCGGACAGGGAGCTAACTATGGCTACACCTTC

CDR3 length: 15
clone size: few
J gene: TRBJ1-4
V gene: TRBV5-1
D gene: NA
CDR3 protein: CASSYGGRTNEKLFF
CDR3 DNA: TGCGCCAGCAGTTACGGAGGGCGGACTAATGAAAAACTGTTTTTT

CDR3 length: 16
clone size: NA
J gene: TRBJ2-5
V gene: TRBV4-3
D gene: NA
CDR3 protein: CASSQEDRDTQETQYF
CDR3 DNA: TGCGCCAGCAGCCAAGAAGATCGGGACACTCAAGAGACCCAGTACTTC

CDR3 length: 14
clone size: NA
J gene: TRBJ1-6
V gene: TRBV12-3/TRBV12-4
D gene: NA
CDR3 protein: CASSLRLSNSPLHF
CDR3 DNA: TGTGCCAGCAGTTTAAGACTGTCGAATTCACCCCTCCACTTT

CDR3 length: 13
clone size: NA
J gene: TRBJ1-2
V gene: TRBV10-3
D gene: TRBD1
CDR3 protein: CAVSPGQGVGYTF
CDR3 DNA: TGTGCCGTCAGTCCGGGACAGGGGGTTGGCTACACCTTC

CDR3 length: 15
clone size: NA
J gene: TRBJ1-2
V gene: TRBV27
D gene: NA
CDR3 protein: CASSLGPARGYGYTF
CDR3 DNA: TGTGCCAGCAGTTTAGGTCCGGCCCGGGGCTATGGCTACACCTTC

CDR3 length: 20
clone size: NA
J gene: TRBJ1-5
V gene: TRBV6-7
D gene: NA
CDR3 protein: CASSYSIGQEQPYSNQPQHF
CDR3 DNA: TGTGCCAGCAGTTACTCGATAGGGCAGGAGCAGCCCTATAGCAATCAGCCCCAGCATTTT

CDR3 length: 14
clone size: many
J gene: TRBJ2-1
V gene: TRBV2
D gene: TRBD1
CDR3 protein: CASSPQGSYNEQFF
CDR3 DNA: TGTGCCAGCAGTCCACAGGGGTCCTACAATGAGCAGTTCTTC

CDR3 length: 14
clone size: few
J gene: TRBJ2-5
V gene: TRBV5-1
D gene: NA
CDR3 protein: CASSRGQMVETQYF
CDR3 DNA: TGCGCCAGCAGTCGAGGCCAGATGGTGGAGACCCAGTACTTC

CDR3 length: 14
clone size: many
J gene: TRBJ2-7
V gene: TRBV6-6
D gene: TRBD1
CDR3 protein: CASSRQGGADEQYF
CDR3 DNA: TGTGCCAGCAGCCGACAGGGGGGTGCGGACGAGCAGTACTTC

CDR3 length: 16
clone size: NA
J gene: TRBJ2-2
V gene: TRBV5-1
D gene: NA
CDR3 protein: CASSWGTMENTGEPFF
CDR3 DNA: TGCGCCAGCAGCTGGGGGACGATGGAAAACACCGGGGAGCCGTTTTTT

CDR3 length: 14
clone size: NA
J gene: TRBJ2-5
V gene: TRBV15
D gene: NA
CDR3 protein: CATSREVGPETQYF
CDR3 DNA: TGTGCCACCAGCAGAGAGGTGGGACCAGAGACCCAGTACTTC

CDR3 length: 16
clone size: NA
J gene: TRBJ2-3
V gene: TRBV11-1
D gene: NA
CDR3 protein: CASTTGPGRGTDTQYF
CDR3 DNA: TGTGCCAGCACGACTGGCCCCGGCCGTGGCACAGATACGCAGTATTTT

CDR3 length: 13
clone size: few
J gene: TRBJ1-5
V gene: TRBV20-1
D gene: NA
CDR3 protein: CSALNGIGQPQHF
CDR3 DNA: TGCAGTGCTCTAAACGGGATCGGGCAGCCCCAGCATTTT

CDR3 length: 18
clone size: NA
J gene: TRBJ2-1
V gene: TRBV7-4
D gene: TRBD2
CDR3 protein: CASSFGLAGHLEHNEQFF
CDR3 DNA: TGTGCCAGCAGCTTCGGACTAGCGGGCCACCTTGAGCACAATGAGCAGTTCTTC

CDR3 length: 13
clone size: NA
J gene: TRBJ1-2
V gene: TRBV20-1
D gene: NA
CDR3 protein: CSAETGSNYGYTF
CDR3 DNA: TGCAGTGCCGAGACAGGATCAAACTATGGCTACACCTTC

CDR3 length: 14
clone size: few
J gene: TRBJ2-7
V gene: TRBV9
D gene: NA
CDR3 protein: CASSATDTAYEQYF
CDR3 DNA: TGTGCCAGCAGCGCGACCGACACCGCCTACGAGCAGTACTTC

CDR3 length: 13
clone size: NA
J gene: TRBJ1-6
V gene: TRBV6-1
D gene: NA
CDR3 protein: CASSDRSNSPLHF
CDR3 DNA: TGTGCCAGCAGTGACAGGAGCAATTCACCCCTCCACTTT

CDR3 length: 20
clone size: NA
J gene: TRBJ2-7
V gene: TRBV5-1
D gene: NA
CDR3 protein: CASSLASTHPAGQIIHEQYF
CDR3 DNA: TGCGCCAGCAGCTTGGCCTCAACTCATCCCGCAGGACAAATTATCCACGAGCAGTACTTC

CDR3 length: 19
clone size: NA
J gene: TRBJ2-7
V gene: TRBV20-1
D gene: TRBD2
CDR3 protein: CSAGTHGGLAGGYLYEQYF
CDR3 DNA: TGCAGTGCTGGGACACATGGGGGACTAGCGGGGGGCTACCTCTACGAGCAGTACTTC